The entry below gives a single T cell receptor (beta chain) sequence along with its context. Its antigen remains unknown. This record comes from a study of T cell responses to AZD1222 COVID-19 vaccine. Analysis merged second doses at about 4 or about 12 weeks. Here immunoSEQ multiplex PCR was the method, and the copy in TCRdb shows in-frame clones only, minus some. Of roughly 180,000 clones detected, approximately 94% appear once; the ten largest clones hold roughly 1.5%. The study's findings and limits: Epitopes outside B.1.351 and B.1.1.7 mutated regions reportedly drew nearly half of spike TCRs. Donors in the cohort were predominantly white British and more often female, and clonal diversity was possibly underestimated.

This TCR derives from an adult who received the AZD1222 COVID-19 vaccine. This specimen consisted of peripheral blood, obtained 28 days after the second AZD1222 dose.

CDR3 amino acids: CASGLLAGLRETQYF. CDR3 bases: TGTGCTAGTGGTTTGCTAGCGGGGTTGAGGGAGACCCAGTACTTC. This chain links TRBV12-5 with TRBJ2-5; 9 nucleotides agree with TRBD2. The CDR3 covers 15 residues. The germline V gene encodes CDR1 LGHNT and CDR2 FRNRAP. V lost 2 bases, J lost 5 bases, and 6 bases stayed unmatched.